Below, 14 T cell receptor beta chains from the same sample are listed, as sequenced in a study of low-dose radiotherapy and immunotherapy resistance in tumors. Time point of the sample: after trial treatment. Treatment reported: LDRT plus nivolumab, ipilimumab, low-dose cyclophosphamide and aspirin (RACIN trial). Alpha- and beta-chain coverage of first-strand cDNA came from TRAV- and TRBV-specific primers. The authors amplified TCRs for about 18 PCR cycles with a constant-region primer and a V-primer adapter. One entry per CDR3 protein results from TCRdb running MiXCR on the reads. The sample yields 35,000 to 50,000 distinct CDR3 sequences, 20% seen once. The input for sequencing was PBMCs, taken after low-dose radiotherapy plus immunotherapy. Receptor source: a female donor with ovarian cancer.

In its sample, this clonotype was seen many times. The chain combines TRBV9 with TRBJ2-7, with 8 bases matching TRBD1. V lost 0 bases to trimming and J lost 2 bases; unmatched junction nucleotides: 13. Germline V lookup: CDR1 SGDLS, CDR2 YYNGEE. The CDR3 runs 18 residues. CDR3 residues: CASSVGMAGGLGAYEQYF. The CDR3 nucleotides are TGTGCCAGCAGCGTAGGTATGGCAGGGGGCTTGGGGGCCTACGAGCAGTACTTC.

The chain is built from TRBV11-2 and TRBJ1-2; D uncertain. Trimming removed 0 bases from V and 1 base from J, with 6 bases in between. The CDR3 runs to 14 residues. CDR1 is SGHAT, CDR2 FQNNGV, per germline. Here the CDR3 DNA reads TGTGCCAGCAGCTTAGAACCGAGTAACTATGGCTACACCTTC. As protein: CASSLEPSNYGYTF.

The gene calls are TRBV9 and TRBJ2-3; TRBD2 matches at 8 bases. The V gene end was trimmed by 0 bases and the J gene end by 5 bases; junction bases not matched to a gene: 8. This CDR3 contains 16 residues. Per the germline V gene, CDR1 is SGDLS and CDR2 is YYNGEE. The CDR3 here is CASSVAGGARGDTQYF. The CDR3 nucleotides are TGTGCCAGCAGCGTAGCGGGGGGGGCGCGAGGAGATACGCAGTATTTT. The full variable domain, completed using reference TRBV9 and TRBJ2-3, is DSGVTQTPKHLITATGQRVTLRCSPRSGDLSVYWYQQSLDQGLQFLIQYYNGEERAKGNILERFSAQQFPDLHSELNLSSLELGDSALYFCASSVAGGARGDTQYFGPGTRLTVL.

The CDR3 loop reads CASSLATGTDTQYF. The CDR3 nucleotides read TGTGCCAGCAGTTTAGCTACGGGAACAGATACGCAGTATTTT. V is TRBV28 and J is TRBJ2-3; D is possibly TRBD2 (5 bases). This CDR3 has 14 residues. Germline V CDR1 and CDR2: MDHEN, SYDVKM. V lost 2 bases and J lost 3, with 9 bases in between.

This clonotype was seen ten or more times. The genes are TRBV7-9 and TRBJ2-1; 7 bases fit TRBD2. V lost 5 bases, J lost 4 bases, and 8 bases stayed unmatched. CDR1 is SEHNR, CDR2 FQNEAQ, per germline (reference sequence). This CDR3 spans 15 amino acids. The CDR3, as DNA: TGTGCCAGCAGCAAGACGACTAGCAGTTACAATGAGCAGTTCTTC. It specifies CASSKTTSSYNEQFF.

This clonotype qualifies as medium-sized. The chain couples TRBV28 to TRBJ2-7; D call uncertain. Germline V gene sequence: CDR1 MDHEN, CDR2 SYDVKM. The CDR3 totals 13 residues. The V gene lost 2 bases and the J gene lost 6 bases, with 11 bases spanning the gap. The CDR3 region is CASSLPGPSEQYF. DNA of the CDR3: TGTGCCAGCAGTTTACCGGGCCCCTCCGAGCAGTACTTC. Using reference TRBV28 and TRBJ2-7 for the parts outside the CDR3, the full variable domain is DVKVTQSSRYLVKRTGEKVFLECVQDMDHENMFWYRQDPGLGLRLIYFSYDVKMKEKGDIPEGYSVSREKKERFSLILESASTNQTSMYLCASSLPGPSEQYFGPGTRLTVT.

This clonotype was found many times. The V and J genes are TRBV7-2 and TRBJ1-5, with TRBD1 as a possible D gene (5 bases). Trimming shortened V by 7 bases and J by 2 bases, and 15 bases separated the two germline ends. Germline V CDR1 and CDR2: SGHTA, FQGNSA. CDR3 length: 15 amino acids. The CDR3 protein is CASTLGGVGNQPQHF. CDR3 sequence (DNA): TGTGCCAGCACCCTTGGGGGGGTTGGCAATCAGCCCCAGCATTTT.

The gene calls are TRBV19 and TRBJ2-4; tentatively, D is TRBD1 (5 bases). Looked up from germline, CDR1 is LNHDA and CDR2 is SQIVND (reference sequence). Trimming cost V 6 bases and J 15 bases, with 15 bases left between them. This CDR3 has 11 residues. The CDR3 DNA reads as TGTGCCAGTAGGGGGCCAGATGCTCTGTACTTC. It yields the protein CASRGPDALYF.

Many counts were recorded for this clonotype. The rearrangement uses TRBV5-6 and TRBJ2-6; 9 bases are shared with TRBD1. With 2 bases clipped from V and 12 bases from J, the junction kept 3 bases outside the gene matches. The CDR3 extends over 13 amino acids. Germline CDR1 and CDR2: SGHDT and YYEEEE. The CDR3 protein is CASSLGQGIVLTF. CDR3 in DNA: TGTGCCAGCAGCTTAGGACAGGGGATCGTCCTGACTTTC.

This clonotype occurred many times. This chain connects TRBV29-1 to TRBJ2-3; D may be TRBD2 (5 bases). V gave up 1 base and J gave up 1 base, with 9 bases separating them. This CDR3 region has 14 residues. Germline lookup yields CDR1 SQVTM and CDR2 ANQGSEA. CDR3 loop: CSVEGRTGTDTQYF. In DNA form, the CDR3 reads TGCAGCGTTGAAGGCCGGACTGGCACAGATACGCAGTATTTT.

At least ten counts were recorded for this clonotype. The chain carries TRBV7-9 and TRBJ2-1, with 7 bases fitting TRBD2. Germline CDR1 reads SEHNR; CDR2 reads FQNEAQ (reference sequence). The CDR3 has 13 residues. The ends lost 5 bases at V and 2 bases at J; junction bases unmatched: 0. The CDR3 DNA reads TGTGCCAGCAGCGGGGGGGCCTACAATGAGCAGTTCTTC. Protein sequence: CASSGGAYNEQFF. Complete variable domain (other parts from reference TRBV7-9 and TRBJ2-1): DTGVSQNPRHKITKRGQNVTFRCDPISEHNRLYWYRQTLGQGPEFLTYFQNEAQLEKSRLLSDRFSAERPKGSFSTLEIQRTEQGDSAMYLCASSGGAYNEQFFGPGTRLTVL.

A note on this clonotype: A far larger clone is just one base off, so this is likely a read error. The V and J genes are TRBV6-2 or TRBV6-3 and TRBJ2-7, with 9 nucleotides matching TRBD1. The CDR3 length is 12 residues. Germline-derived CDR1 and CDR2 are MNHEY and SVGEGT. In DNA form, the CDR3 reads TGTGCCATCGGGACAGGGAGCTACGAGCAGTGCTTC. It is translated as CAIGTGSYEQCF.

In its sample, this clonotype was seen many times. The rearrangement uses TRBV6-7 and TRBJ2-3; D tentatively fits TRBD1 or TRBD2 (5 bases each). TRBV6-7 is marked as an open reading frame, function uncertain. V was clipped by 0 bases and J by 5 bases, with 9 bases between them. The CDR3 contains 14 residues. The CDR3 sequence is CASSYSGTGDTQYF. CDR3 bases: TGTGCCAGCAGTTACTCAGGGACGGGAGATACGCAGTATTTT.

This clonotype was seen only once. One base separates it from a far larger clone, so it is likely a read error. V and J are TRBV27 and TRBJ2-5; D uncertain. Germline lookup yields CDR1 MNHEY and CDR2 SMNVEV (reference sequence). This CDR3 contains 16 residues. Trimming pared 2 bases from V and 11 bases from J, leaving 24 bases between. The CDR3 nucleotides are TGTGCCAGCAGTTTAATGCCCAGCCAGAGCCACAATGAGCAGTACTTC. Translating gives CASSLMPSQSHNEQYF.